These T cell receptor beta chains were read from a single sample in a study of T cell repertoires in cytomegalovirus infection. MiXCR was run by TCRdb on the reads, yielding one entry per CDR3 protein. The sample gives under 850,000 distinct CDR3 sequences, roughly 36% of which show up once; around a sixth is in the top ten. Their antigen targets remain unknown. The sample was cultured PBMCs, taken from culture after CMV antigen stimulation. The receptors shown here come from a human donor in good health (CMV status not recorded). Some clones in this sample may be carry-over from other donors' samples. Each CDR3 is given with its conserved first and last residue. D genes are given only for firm matches. Some rows have no size entry. The others give once, few or many, or a class for an expanded clone.

.	TRBD1	TRBJ1-2	TRBV5-4	CASSVDRLGGYTF	TGTGCCAGCAGCGTGGACAGGTTGGGTGGCTACACCTTC
.	TRBD2	TRBJ2-5	TRBV20-1	CSAHLAGGGETQYF	TGCAGTGCTCACCTAGCGGGAGGCGGGGAGACCCAGTACTTC
once	.	TRBJ1-6	TRBV3-1	CASSQGQRTSPLHF	TGTGCCAGCAGCCAAGGGCAGAGAACGTCGCCCCTCCACTTT
few	TRBD1	TRBJ1-3	TRBV6-1	CASSEGPGQGGNTIYF	TGTGCCAGCAGTGAAGGCCCCGGACAGGGCGGAAACACCATATATTTT
many	TRBD1	TRBJ2-5	TRBV7-2	CASSVQGAVLDETQYF	TGTGCCAGCAGCGTACAGGGGGCGGTTTTAGATGAGACCCAGTACTTC
.	TRBD2	TRBJ2-5	TRBV7-8	CANTLAGASRETQYF	TGTGCCAACACCCTAGCGGGGGCCTCCCGAGAGACCCAGTACTTC
.	TRBD1	TRBJ2-7	TRBV7-9	CASSSRTGWGEQYF	TGTGCCAGCAGCTCGAGGACAGGGTGGGGCGAGCAGTACTTC
few	.	TRBJ2-1	TRBV5-6	CASSLEEPDEQFF	TGTGCCAGCAGCTTGGAAGAACCGGATGAGCAGTTCTTC
few	.	TRBJ1-3	TRBV11-2	CASSPGLLSSGNTIYF	TGTGCCAGCAGCCCGGGACTGCTTAGCTCTGGAAACACCATATATTTT
.	.	TRBJ2-2	TRBV11-2	CASSSTSWNTGELFF	TGTGCCAGCAGCTCGACTAGTTGGAACACCGGGGAGCTGTTTTTT
.	TRBD2	TRBJ2-3	TRBV12-5	CASGPGGGGTDTQYF	TGTGCTAGTGGCCCCGGGGGGGGCGGCACAGATACGCAGTATTTT
.	.	TRBJ1-4	TRBV10-3	CAISGATNEKLFF	TGTGCCATCAGCGGGGCAACTAATGAAAAACTGTTTTTT
.	TRBD1	TRBJ2-7	TRBV6-8	CASSRTGPHEQYF	TGTGCCAGCAGTCGGACAGGTCCCCACGAGCAGTACTTC
few	.	TRBJ2-2	TRBV12-3/TRBV12-4	CASSPRRGHLNTGELFF	TGTGCCAGCAGCCCCCGCAGGGGCCACTTGAACACCGGGGAGCTGTTTTTT
.	.	TRBJ1-4	TRBV5-1	CASSSTGIGSFEKLFF	TGCGCCAGCAGCTCCACCGGGATAGGGTCATTCGAAAAACTGTTTTTT
.	.	TRBJ1-2	TRBV28	CASRRQQGAGLNYGYTF	TGTGCCAGCAGACGACAACAGGGCGCAGGACTAAACTATGGCTACACCTTC
many	.	TRBJ2-1	TRBV7-2	CASSSQGIGNEQFF	TGTGCCAGCAGCTCCCAAGGGATCGGAAATGAGCAGTTCTTC
.	.	TRBJ2-7	TRBV7-2	CASSLRAYYEQYF	TGTGCCAGCAGCTTAAGGGCTTACTACGAGCAGTACTTC
.	.	TRBJ1-1	TRBV6-1	CASSQGPGAFF	TGTGCCAGCAGTCAGGGCCCCGGAGCTTTCTTT
.	.	TRBJ1-2	TRBV11-2	CASSLDNGSNGYTF	TGTGCCAGCAGCCTCGATAACGGGTCGAATGGCTACACCTTC
.	TRBD2	TRBJ2-3	TRBV7-2	CASSLALLAGGRVDTQYF	TGTGCCAGCAGCTTAGCGCTACTAGCGGGGGGGCGGGTAGATACGCAGTATTTT
.	.	TRBJ2-1	TRBV11-2	CASSRGSSSYNEQFF	TGTGCCAGCAGCCGCGGGTCAAGCTCCTACAATGAGCAGTTCTTC
.	TRBD1	TRBJ1-4	TRBV12-3/TRBV12-4	CASSWTGGNEKLFF	TGTGCCAGCAGTTGGACAGGCGGTAATGAAAAACTGTTTTTT
few	.	TRBJ2-3	TRBV5-6	CASSLGPRGDTQYF	TGTGCCAGCAGCTTGGGACCCAGGGGTGATACGCAGTATTTT
.	.	TRBJ2-3	TRBV28	CASSYAGFGPDTQYF	TGTGCCAGCAGTTACGCGGGGTTCGGTCCAGATACGCAGTATTTT
few	.	TRBJ1-2	TRBV6-1	CASSILNYGYTF	TGTGCCAGCAGTATCCTAAACTATGGCTACACCTTC
.	TRBD2	TRBJ2-4	TRBV27	CASQKRQRGRDIQYF	TGTGCCAGCCAAAAGCGACAGCGGGGCAGAGACATTCAGTACTTC
few	.	TRBJ1-3	TRBV7-9	CASSSDPLLSGNTIYF	TGTGCCAGCAGCTCGGACCCGCTACTCTCTGGAAACACCATATATTTT
.	TRBD1	TRBJ2-7	TRBV6-1	CALWKTGAYEQYF	TGTGCCCTATGGAAGACAGGGGCCTACGAGCAGTACTTC
.	.	TRBJ1-6	TRBV12-3/TRBV12-4	CASSFELNSPLHF	TGTGCCAGCAGTTTCGAACTTAATTCACCCCTCCACTTT
few	.	TRBJ1-5	TRBV12-3/TRBV12-4	CASSLDQSQHF	TGTGCCAGCAGTTTAGATCAGTCCCAGCATTTT